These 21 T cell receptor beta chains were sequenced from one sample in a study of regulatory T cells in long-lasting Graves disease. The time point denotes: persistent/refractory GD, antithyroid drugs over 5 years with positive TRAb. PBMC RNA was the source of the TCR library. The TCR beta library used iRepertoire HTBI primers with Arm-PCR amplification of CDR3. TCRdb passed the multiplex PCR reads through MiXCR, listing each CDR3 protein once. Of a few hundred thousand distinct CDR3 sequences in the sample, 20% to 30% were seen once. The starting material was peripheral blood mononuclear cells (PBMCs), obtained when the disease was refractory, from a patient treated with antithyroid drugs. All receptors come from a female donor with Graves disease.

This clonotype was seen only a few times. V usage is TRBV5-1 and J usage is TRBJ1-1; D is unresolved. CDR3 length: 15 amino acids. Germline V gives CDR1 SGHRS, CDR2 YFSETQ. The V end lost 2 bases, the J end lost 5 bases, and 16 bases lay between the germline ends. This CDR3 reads CASSLSRRGGTEAFF. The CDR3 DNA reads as TGCGCCAGCAGCTTAAGTCGACGGGGAGGGACTGAAGCTTTCTTT.

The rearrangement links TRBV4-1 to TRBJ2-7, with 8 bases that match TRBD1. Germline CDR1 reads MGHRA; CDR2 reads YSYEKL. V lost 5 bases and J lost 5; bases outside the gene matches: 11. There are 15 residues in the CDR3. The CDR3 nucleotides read TGCGCCAGCAGCTCACAGGGGGAGTGGCGAGACGAGCAGTACTTC. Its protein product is CASSSQGEWRDEQYF.

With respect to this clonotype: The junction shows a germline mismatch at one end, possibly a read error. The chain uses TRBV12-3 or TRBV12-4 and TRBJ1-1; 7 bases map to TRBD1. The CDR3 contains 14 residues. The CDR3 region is CASRLGSQGTEAFF. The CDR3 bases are TGTGCCAGCAGATTAGGGTCACAGGGGACTGAAGCTTTCTTT.

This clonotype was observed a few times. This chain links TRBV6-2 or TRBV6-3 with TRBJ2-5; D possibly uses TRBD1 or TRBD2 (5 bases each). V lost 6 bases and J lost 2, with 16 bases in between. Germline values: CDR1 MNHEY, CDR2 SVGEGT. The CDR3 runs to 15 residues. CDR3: CASSEPTGRQETQYF. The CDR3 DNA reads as TGTGCCAGCAGCGAACCGACGGGACGTCAAGAGACCCAGTACTTC.

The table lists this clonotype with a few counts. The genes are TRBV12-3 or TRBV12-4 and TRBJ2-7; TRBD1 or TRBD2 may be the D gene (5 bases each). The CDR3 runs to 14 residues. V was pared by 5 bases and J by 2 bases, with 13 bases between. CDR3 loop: CASSQWDGPYEQYF. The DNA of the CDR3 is TGTGCCAGCAGTCAATGGGACGGCCCCTACGAGCAGTACTTC.

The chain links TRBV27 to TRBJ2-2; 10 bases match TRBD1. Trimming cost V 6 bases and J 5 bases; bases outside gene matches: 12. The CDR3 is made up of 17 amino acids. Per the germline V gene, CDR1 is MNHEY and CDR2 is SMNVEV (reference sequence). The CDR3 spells CASSTDLGQGETGELFF. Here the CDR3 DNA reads TGTGCCAGCAGCACAGACCTCGGACAGGGGGAAACCGGGGAGCTGTTTTTT.

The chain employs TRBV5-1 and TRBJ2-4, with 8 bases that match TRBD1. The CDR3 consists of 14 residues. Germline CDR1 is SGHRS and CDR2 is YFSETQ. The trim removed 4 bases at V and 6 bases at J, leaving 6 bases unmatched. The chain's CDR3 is CASSVGQGSNIQYF. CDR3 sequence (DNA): TGCGCCAGCAGCGTAGGACAGGGATCAAACATTCAGTACTTC.

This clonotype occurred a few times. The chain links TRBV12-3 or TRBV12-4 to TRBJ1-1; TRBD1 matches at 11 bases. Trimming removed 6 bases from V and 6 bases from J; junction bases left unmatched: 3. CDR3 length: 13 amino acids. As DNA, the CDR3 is TGTGCCAGCAGAAGGACAGGGGGCCCTGAAGCTTTCTTT. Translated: CASRRTGGPEAFF.

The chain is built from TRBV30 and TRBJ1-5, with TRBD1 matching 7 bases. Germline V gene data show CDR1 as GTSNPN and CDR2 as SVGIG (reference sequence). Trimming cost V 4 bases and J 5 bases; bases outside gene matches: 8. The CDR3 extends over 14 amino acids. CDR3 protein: CAWKSGRGDQPQHF. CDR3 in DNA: TGTGCCTGGAAGTCCGGCAGGGGGGATCAGCCCCAGCATTTT. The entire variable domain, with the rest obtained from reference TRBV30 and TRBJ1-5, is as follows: SQTIHQWPATLVQPVGSPLSLECTVEGTSNPNLYWYRQAAGRGLQLLFYSVGIGQISSEVPQNLSASRPQDRQFILSSKKLLLSDSGFYLCAWKSGRGDQPQHFGDGTRLSIL.

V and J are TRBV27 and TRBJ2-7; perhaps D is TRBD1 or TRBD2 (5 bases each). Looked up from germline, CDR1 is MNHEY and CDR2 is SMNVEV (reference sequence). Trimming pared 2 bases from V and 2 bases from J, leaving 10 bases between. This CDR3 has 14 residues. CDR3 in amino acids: CASSLTGPPYEQYF. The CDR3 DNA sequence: TGTGCCAGCAGTTTAACGGGACCCCCCTACGAGCAGTACTTC.

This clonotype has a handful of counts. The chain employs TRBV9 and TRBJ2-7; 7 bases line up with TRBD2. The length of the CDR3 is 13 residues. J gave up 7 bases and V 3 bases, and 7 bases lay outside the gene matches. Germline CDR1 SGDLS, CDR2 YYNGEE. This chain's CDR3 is CASSASGTGEQYF. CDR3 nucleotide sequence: TGTGCCAGCAGCGCCAGCGGGACGGGAGAGCAGTACTTC.

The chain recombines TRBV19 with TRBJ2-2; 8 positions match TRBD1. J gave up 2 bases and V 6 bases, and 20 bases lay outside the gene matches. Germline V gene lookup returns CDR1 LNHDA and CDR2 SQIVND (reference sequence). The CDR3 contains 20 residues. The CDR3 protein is CASRHCCDPGDRTNTGELFF. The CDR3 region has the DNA TGTGCCAGTAGGCATTGTTGTGACCCCGGGGACAGGACAAACACCGGGGAGCTGTTTTTT.

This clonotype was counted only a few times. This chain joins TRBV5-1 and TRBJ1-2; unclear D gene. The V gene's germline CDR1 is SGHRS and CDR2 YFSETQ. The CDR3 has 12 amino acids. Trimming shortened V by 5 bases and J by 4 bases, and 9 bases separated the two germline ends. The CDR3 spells CASRMSSYGYTF. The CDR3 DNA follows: TGCGCCAGCAGGATGTCATCCTATGGCTACACCTTC. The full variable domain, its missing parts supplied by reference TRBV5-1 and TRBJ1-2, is KAGVTQTPRYLIKTRGQQVTLSCSPISGHRSVSWYQQTPGQGLQFLFEYFSETQRNKGNFPGRFSGRQFSNSRSEMNVSTLELGDSALYLCASRMSSYGYTFGSGTRLTVV.

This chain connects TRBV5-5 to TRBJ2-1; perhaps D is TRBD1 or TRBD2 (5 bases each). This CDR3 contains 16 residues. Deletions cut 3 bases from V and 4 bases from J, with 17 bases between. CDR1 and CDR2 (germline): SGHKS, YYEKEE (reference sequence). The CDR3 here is CASSSMLGVLYNEQFF. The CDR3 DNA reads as TGTGCCAGCAGCTCAATGTTGGGGGTGTTGTACAATGAGCAGTTCTTC.

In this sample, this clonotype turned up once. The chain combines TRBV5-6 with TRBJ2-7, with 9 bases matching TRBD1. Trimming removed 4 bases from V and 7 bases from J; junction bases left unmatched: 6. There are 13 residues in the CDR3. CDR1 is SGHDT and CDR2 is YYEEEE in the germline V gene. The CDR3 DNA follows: TGTGCCAGCAGCGTAGGACAGGGGAGGGAGCAGTACTTC. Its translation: CASSVGQGREQYF.

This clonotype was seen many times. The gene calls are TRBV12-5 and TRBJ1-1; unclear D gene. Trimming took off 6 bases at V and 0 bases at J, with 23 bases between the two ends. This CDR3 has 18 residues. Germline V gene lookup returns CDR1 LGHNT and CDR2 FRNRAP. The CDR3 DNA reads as TGTGCTAGTGGGCACCCCTGGGTAGGAGGGAACATGAACACTGAAGCTTTCTTT. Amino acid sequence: CASGHPWVGGNMNTEAFF. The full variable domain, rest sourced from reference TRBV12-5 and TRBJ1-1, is DARVTQTPRHKVTEMGQEVTMRCQPILGHNTVFWYRQTMMQGLELLAYFRNRAPLDDSGMPKDRFSAEMPDATLATLKIQPSEPRDSAVYFCASGHPWVGGNMNTEAFFGQGTRLTVV.

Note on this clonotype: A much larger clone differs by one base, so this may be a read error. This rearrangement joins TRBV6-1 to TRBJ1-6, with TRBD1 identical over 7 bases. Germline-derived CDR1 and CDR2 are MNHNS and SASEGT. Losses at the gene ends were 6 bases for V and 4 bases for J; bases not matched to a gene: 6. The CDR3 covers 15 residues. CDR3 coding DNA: TGTGCCAGCAGAGACGGGGACAGTTATAATTCACCCCTCCACTTT. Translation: CASRDGDSYNSPLHF.

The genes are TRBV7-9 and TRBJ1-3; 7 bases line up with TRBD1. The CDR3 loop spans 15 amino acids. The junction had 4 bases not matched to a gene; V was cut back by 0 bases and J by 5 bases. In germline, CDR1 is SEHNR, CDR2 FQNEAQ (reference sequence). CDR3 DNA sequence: TGTGCCAGCAGCTTAGCCGGGACAGCAAGAAACACCATATATTTT. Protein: CASSLAGTARNTIYF.

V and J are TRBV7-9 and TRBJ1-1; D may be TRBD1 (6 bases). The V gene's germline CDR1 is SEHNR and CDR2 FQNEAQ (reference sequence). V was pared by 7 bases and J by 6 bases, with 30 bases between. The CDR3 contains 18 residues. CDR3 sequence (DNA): TGTGCCAGCAACCGACAGGCAGGAGATAGGGAGCGGGGTGCTGAAGCTTTCTTT. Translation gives CASNRQAGDRERGAEAFF. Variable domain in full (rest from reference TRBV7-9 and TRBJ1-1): DTGVSQNPRHKITKRGQNVTFRCDPISEHNRLYWYRQTLGQGPEFLTYFQNEAQLEKSRLLSDRFSAERPKGSFSTLEIQRTEQGDSAMYLCASNRQAGDRERGAEAFFGQGTRLTVV.

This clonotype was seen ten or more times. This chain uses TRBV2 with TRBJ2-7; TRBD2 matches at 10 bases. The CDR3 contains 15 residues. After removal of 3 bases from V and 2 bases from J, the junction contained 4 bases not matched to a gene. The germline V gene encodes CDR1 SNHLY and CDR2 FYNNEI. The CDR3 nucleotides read TGTGCCAGCAGTGATCGGAGCGGGAGGGCCTACGAGCAGTACTTC. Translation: CASSDRSGRAYEQYF.

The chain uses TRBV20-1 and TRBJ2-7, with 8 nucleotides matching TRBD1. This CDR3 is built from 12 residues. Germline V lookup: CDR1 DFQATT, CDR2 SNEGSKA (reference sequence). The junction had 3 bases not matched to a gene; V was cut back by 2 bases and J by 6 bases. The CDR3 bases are TGCAGTGCTAGACGGACAGGGAGCGAGCAGTACTTC. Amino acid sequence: CSARRTGSEQYF.